The 19 T cell receptor beta chains reported below all come from one sample, sequenced in a study of T cells after yellow fever vaccination. Each CDR3 protein is one row after TCRdb ran MiXCR on the 5' RACE reads. The table shows a few hundred thousand distinct CDR3 sequences, with roughly a sixth occurring only once. The sequencing used PBMCs, collected about 5 days after the first yellow fever vaccination. All receptors derive from a man younger than 35 who received the YFV17D yellow fever vaccine.

In this sample, this clonotype turned up a few times. The genes are TRBV7-9 and TRBJ1-1; TRBD1 matches 9 bases. Germline V gene data show CDR1 as SEHNR and CDR2 as FQNEAQ (reference sequence). The V segment lost 5 bases and the J segment 3 bases; nucleotides outside the gene matches: 7. The CDR3 has 15 amino acids. DNA of the CDR3: TGTGCCAGCAGCCAAGTCAACAGGGGGCACACTGAAGCTTTCTTT. This sequence encodes CASSQVNRGHTEAFF.

This clonotype appeared a few times. The rearrangement joins TRBV18 to TRBJ2-1, with 8 bases aligning to TRBD1. CDR3 size: 15 residues. Germline V gene data show CDR1 as KGHSH and CDR2 as LQKENI. Germline trimming cut 0 bases from V and 8 bases from J; bases unmatched to any gene: 6. CDR3 sequence reads: CASSPPRTGYYEQFF. Written as DNA, the CDR3 is TGTGCCAGCTCACCACCGAGGACAGGGTACTATGAGCAGTTCTTC. The complete variable domain, with remaining parts taken from reference TRBV18 and TRBJ2-1, reads NAGVMQNPRHLVRRRGQEARLRCSPMKGHSHVYWYRQLPEEGLKFMVYLQKENIIDESGMPKERFSAEFPKEGPSILRIQQVVRGDSAAYFCASSPPRTGYYEQFFGPGTRLTVL.

The chain is built from TRBV30 and TRBJ1-1; D is unresolved. Germline V CDR1 and CDR2: GTSNPN, SVGIG (reference sequence). The CDR3 contains 14 residues. V lost 4 bases and J 4 bases, leaving 16 bases between the germline ends. The CDR3 DNA is TGTGCCTGGACCGGCCGCCCGAAGGTCACTGAAGCTTTCTTT. Translated: CAWTGRPKVTEAFF.

This clonotype was counted ten times or more. The gene calls are TRBV20-1 and TRBJ1-5; D unclear. V lost 0 bases and J lost 4, with 13 bases in between. This CDR3 is built from 15 residues. CDR1 DFQATT and CDR2 SNEGSKA come from the germline V gene (reference sequence). The CDR3 spells CSARDVGRENQPQHF. The CDR3 DNA sequence: TGCAGTGCTAGAGATGTTGGTAGGGAAAATCAGCCCCAGCATTTT.

This clonotype came up many times. The chain has TRBV27 and TRBJ1-1; D not certain. Trimming cost V 1 base and J 4 bases, with 7 bases left between them. This CDR3 is 13 amino acids long. Per germline, CDR1 MNHEY and CDR2 SMNVEV (reference sequence). The CDR3 DNA reads TGTGCCAGCAGTTTATTGACCGGCACTGAAGCTTTCTTT. This codes for CASSLLTGTEAFF.

Concerning this clonotype: At one end, the junction sequence differs from germline, possibly due to a read error. This chain connects TRBV7-7 to TRBJ2-5; weak D call: TRBD1 (5 bases). The length of the CDR3 is 14 residues. Germline CDR1 reads SSHAT; CDR2 reads FNYEAQ (reference sequence). This CDR3 is CASSPRQHQETQYF. CDR3 in DNA: TGTGCTAGCAGCCCACGACAGCATCAAGAGACCCAGTACTTC.

This clonotype was recorded a few times. The J gene is TRBJ2-7, the V gene TRBV7-2; D remains unclear. The CDR3 extends over 12 amino acids. Deletions cut 4 bases from V and 5 bases from J, with 9 bases between. Germline V gene lookup returns CDR1 SGHTA and CDR2 FQGNSA. CDR3 in amino acids: CASSSVGNEQYV. The CDR3 coding sequence is TGTGCCAGCAGCTCCGTGGGGAACGAGCAGTACGTC.

The gene calls are TRBV30 and TRBJ2-1, with 9 bases lining up with TRBD2. Germline loops: CDR1 GTSNPN, CDR2 SVGIG (reference sequence). The CDR3 covers 14 residues. V was pared by 7 bases and J by 5 bases, with 9 bases of the junction left unmatched. The DNA of the CDR3 is TGTGCCTCCTCGCTAGCGGGGTTCCACAATGAGCAGTTCTTC. Amino acids: CASSLAGFHNEQFF.

This clonotype has more than one count but fewer than ten. J is TRBJ1-4 and V is TRBV28; D gene ambiguous. Trimming pared 3 bases from V and 4 bases from J, leaving 12 bases between. Per germline, CDR1 MDHEN and CDR2 SYDVKM. The CDR3 covers 15 residues. As DNA, the CDR3 is TGTGCCAGCAGTTTCGACGACCGGGATAATGAAAAACTGTTTTTT. Translating gives CASSFDDRDNEKLFF. Drawing the rest from reference TRBV28 and TRBJ1-4, the complete variable domain is DVKVTQSSRYLVKRTGEKVFLECVQDMDHENMFWYRQDPGLGLRLIYFSYDVKMKEKGDIPEGYSVSREKKERFSLILESASTNQTSMYLCASSFDDRDNEKLFFGSGTQLSVL.

This clonotype was counted a few times. The chain recombines TRBV4-3 with TRBJ2-5; tentative D call: TRBD2 (5 bases). The V end lost 0 bases, the J end lost 7 bases, and 12 bases lay between the germline ends. From germline, CDR1 is LGHNA and CDR2 YSLEER. The CDR3 length is 14 residues. CDR3: CASSQERGLATQYF. The CDR3 bases are TGCGCCAGCAGCCAAGAACGGGGTTTGGCGACCCAGTACTTC.

The V gene is TRBV20-1, the J gene TRBJ1-6; 9 bases are a match to TRBD1. The CDR3 runs 14 residues. Germline CDR1 is DFQATT and CDR2 is SNEGSKA (reference sequence). J gave up 9 bases and V 1 base, and 4 bases lay outside the gene matches. The CDR3 sequence: CSARAQGAGSPLHF. The DNA for the CDR3 is TGCAGTGCTAGAGCACAGGGGGCTGGTTCACCCCTCCACTTT.

The sample holds many counts of this clonotype. The chain is built from TRBV6-4 and TRBJ1-5; the D is unclear. Germline CDR1 and CDR2: MRHNA and SNTAGT. CDR3 length equals 14 residues. The V end lost 6 bases, the J end lost 2 bases, and 11 bases lay between the germline ends. CDR3 sequence: CASSGEAGNQPQHF. The CDR3 DNA follows: TGTGCCAGCAGCGGGGAAGCAGGCAATCAGCCCCAGCATTTT.

The rearrangement uses TRBV12-3 or TRBV12-4 and TRBJ1-6, with TRBD1 matching 8 bases. V lost 4 bases and J lost 10; bases outside the gene matches: 3. The CDR3 extends over 13 amino acids. The CDR3 coding sequence is TGTGCCAGCAGTTCAGGGGGCTGGTCACCCCTCCACTTT. It encodes CASSSGGWSPLHF.

Many counts were recorded for this clonotype. The chain joins TRBV15 to TRBJ2-1; tentative D call: TRBD2 (7 bases). Trimming took off 2 bases at V and 7 bases at J, with 15 bases between the two ends. The CDR3 covers 15 residues. Germline-derived CDR1 and CDR2 are LNHNV and YYDKDF (reference sequence). CDR3 region: CATSRSNRGGNEQFF. Written as DNA, the CDR3 is TGTGCCACCAGCAGATCCAATAGGGGGGGGAATGAGCAGTTCTTC.

The chain uses TRBV19 and TRBJ1-2, with TRBD1 identical over 8 bases. The V segment lost 5 bases and the J segment 3 bases; nucleotides outside the gene matches: 14. The CDR3 is 17 residues long. Germline-derived CDR1 and CDR2 are LNHDA and SQIVND (reference sequence). CDR3 amino acids: CASSPLGTGVWDYGYTF. CDR3 in DNA: TGTGCCAGTAGTCCCCTCGGGACAGGTGTTTGGGACTATGGCTACACCTTC.

This clonotype showed up just a few times. This chain uses TRBV29-1 with TRBJ1-1; D might be TRBD1 (6 bases). V shed 7 bases and J shed 0 bases, with 12 bases lying between them. CDR3 length: 13 amino acids. The germline V gene encodes CDR1 SQVTM and CDR2 ANQGSEA. The CDR3 loop is CSANRELNTEAFF. The CDR3 DNA reads TGCAGCGCCAACAGGGAGCTGAACACTGAAGCTTTCTTT. Variable domain in full (rest from reference TRBV29-1 and TRBJ1-1): SAVISQKPSRDICQRGTSLTIQCQVDSQVTMMFWYRQQPGQSLTLIATANQGSEATYESGFVIDKFPISRPNLTFSTLTVSNMSPEDSSIYLCSANRELNTEAFFGQGTRLTVV.

The chain is built from TRBV20-1 and TRBJ1-2; the D gene is possibly TRBD1 (5 bases). Germline V gene data show CDR1 as DFQATT and CDR2 as SNEGSKA (reference sequence). The CDR3 has 13 amino acids. The ends were cut back, 0 bases at V and 5 bases at J, with 10 bases in the middle. The CDR3 protein is CSARDAGKYGYTF. The CDR3 region has the DNA TGCAGTGCTAGAGACGCAGGGAAATATGGCTACACCTTC.

The chain joins TRBV7-9 to TRBJ1-1; weak D call: TRBD1 (5 bases). Trimming removed 1 base from V and 8 bases from J, with 8 bases in between. The CDR3 has 12 residues. Germline loops: CDR1 SEHNR, CDR2 FQNEAQ (reference sequence). CDR3 DNA: TGTGCCAGCAGCTTAGTACAGGCGGAAGCTTTCTTT. Protein sequence: CASSLVQAEAFF.

The table lists this clonotype with a few counts. The CDR3 DNA reads as TGTGCCAGCAGTAGCGGCCCAGGGGGCAATGAGCAGTTCTTC. As protein: CASSSGPGGNEQFF. The rearrangement links TRBV6-5 to TRBJ2-1, with 7 bases aligning to TRBD1. Germline CDR1 and CDR2: MNHEY and SVGAGI. V gave up 5 bases and J gave up 6 bases; unmatched junction bases: 7. The CDR3 covers 14 residues.